Sequencing of this TCR beta chain was carried out in a study of blood T cell repertoires in COVID-19. Study summary: Spain, Italy and the United States supplied samples that represented acute and convalescent COVID-19. Nucleic acid was either cDNA or gDNA, and it came from T cells, B-cell-depleted T cells, or PBMCs.

Enrolled during active infection, Seattle patients were then followed longitudinally. Per the original methods: Cell counts per sample came from amplifying reference gene primers. Profiling relied on immunoSEQ multiplex PCR, and the TCRdb table lists in-frame clones only, not all of them. The V and J calls and clone size are taken from that table; D and trimming were inferred from the DNA. The data show over 150,000 clones, roughly 80% seen once. In germline, CDR1 is MDHEN, CDR2 SYDVKM. The V gene lost 10 bases and the J gene lost 7 bases, with 17 bases spanning the gap. This CDR3 contains 13 residues.

The TCR was taken from a woman in her 70s with COVID-19, enrolled during active disease. Source material: peripheral blood. The V gene is TRBV28, the J gene TRBJ2-1; D possibly corresponds to TRBD1 (5 bases). CDR3 DNA: TGTGCCACCCTTCGACCCAGGGTGAATGAGCAGTTCTTC. It is translated as CATLRPRVNEQFF.